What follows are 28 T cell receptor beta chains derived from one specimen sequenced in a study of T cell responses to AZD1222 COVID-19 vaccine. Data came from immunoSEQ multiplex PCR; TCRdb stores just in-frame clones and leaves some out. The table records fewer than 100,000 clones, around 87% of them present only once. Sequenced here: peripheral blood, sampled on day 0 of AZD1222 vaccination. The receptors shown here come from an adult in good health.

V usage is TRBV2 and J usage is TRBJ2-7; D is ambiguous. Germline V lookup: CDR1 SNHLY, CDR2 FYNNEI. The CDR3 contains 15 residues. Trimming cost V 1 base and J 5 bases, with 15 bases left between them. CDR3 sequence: CASSEENSIMDEQYF. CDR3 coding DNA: TGTGCCAGCAGTGAAGAGAACAGCATTATGGACGAGCAGTACTTC.

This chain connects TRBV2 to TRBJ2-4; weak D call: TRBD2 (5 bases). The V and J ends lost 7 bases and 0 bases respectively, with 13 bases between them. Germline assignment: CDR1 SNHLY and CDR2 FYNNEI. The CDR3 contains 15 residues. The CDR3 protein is CASTEEGVAKNIQYF. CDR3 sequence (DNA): TGTGCCAGCACAGAAGAGGGCGTAGCCAAAAACATTCAGTACTTC.

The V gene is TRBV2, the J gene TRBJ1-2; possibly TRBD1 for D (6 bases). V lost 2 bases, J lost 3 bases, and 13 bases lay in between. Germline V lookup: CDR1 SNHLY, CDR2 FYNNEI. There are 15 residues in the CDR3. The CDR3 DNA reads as TGTGCCAGCAGTGAACAGGACAGCAAGTACTATGGCTACACCTTC. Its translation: CASSEQDSKYYGYTF.

Written as DNA, the CDR3 is TGTGCCAGCAGTTTTGACAGGGGAGTCCGACAGCCCCAGCATTTT. Translation gives CASSFDRGVRQPQHF. The gene calls are TRBV7-9 and TRBJ1-5, with 8 bases matching TRBD1. J lost 7 bases, V lost 6 bases, and 11 bases had no gene match. CDR3 length: 15 residues. Germline V lookup: CDR1 SEHNR, CDR2 FQNEAQ (reference sequence).

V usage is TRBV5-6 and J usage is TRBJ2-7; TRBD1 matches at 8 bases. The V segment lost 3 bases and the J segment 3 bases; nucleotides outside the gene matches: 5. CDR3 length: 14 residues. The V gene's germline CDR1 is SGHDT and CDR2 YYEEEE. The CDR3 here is CASSSGTGRYEQYF. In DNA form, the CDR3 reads TGTGCCAGCAGCTCCGGGACAGGCCGCTACGAGCAGTACTTC.

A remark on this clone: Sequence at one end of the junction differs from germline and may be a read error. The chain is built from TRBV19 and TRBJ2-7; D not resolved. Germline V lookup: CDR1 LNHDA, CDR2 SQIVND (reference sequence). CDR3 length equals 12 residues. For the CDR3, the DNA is TGTGCCAGTAGTACCGACCGGGTGGGGATCTTCTTC. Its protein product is CASSTDRVGIFF.

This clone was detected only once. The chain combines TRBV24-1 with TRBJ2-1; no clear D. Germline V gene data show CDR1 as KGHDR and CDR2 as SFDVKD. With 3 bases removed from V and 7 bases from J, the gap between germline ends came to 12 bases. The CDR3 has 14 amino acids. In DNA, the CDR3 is TGTGCCACCAGTGATCCCCGCCTACGGAATGAGCAGTTCTTC. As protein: CATSDPRLRNEQFF.

The CDR3 sequence: CSATTRLAQYF. CDR3 bases: TGCAGTGCTACCACCCGGTTGGCGCAGTATTTT. The chain employs TRBV20-1 and TRBJ2-3; no definite D call. Germline-derived CDR1 and CDR2 are DFQATT and SNEGSKA (reference sequence). V gave up 4 bases and J gave up 10 bases, with 12 bases separating them. This CDR3 contains 11 residues.

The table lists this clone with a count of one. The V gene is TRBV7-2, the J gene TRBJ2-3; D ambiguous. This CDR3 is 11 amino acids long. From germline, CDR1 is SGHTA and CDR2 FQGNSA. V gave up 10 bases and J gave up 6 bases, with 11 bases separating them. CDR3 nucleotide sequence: TGTGCCATTCTACAGCCGGATACGCAGTATTTT. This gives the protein CAILQPDTQYF.

CDR3 sequence: CASSQDRGGAGRDTQYF. The CDR3 DNA reads as TGCGCCAGCAGCCAAGATAGGGGGGGGGCTGGCAGAGATACGCAGTATTTT. The chain is built from TRBV4-3 and TRBJ2-3, with D perhaps TRBD2 (7 bases). This CDR3 spans 17 amino acids. Trimming left V 0 bases short and J 5 bases short, with 18 bases between. From germline, CDR1 is LGHNA and CDR2 YSLEER.

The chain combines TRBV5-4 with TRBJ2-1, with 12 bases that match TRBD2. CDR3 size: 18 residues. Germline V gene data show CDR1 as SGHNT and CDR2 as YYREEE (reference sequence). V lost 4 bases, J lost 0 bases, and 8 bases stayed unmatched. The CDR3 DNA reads TGTGCCAGCAGCCGCCCTAGCGGGGGGGCGAGCTCCTACAATGAGCAGTTCTTC. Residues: CASSRPSGGASSYNEQFF.

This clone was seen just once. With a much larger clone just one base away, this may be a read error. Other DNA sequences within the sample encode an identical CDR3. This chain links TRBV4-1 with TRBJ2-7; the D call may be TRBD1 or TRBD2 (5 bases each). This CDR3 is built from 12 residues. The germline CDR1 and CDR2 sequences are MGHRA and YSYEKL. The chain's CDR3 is CASRGVSYEQYF. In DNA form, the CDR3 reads TGCGCTAGCAGAGGGGTTTCCTACGAGCAGTACTTC.

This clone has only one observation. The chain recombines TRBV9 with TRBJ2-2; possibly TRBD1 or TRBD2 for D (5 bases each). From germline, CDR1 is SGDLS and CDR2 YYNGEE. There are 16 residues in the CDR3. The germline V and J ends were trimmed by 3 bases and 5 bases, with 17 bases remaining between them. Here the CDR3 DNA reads TGTGCCAGCAGCGCCGTCGGTGGGGGTATAACCGGGGAGCTGTTTTTT. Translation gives CASSAVGGGITGELFF.

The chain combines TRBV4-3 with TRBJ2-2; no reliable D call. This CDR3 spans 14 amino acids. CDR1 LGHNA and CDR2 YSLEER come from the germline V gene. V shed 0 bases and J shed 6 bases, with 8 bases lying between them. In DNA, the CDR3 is TGCGCCAGCAGCCAAGATCAACAACCCGGGGAGCTGTTTTTT. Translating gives CASSQDQQPGELFF.

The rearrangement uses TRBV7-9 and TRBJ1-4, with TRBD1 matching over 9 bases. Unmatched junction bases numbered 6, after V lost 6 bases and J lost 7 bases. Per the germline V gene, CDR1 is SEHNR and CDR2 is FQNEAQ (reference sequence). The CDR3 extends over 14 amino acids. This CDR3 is CASRQGQGAEKLFF. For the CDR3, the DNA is TGTGCCAGCAGACAGGGACAGGGAGCTGAAAAACTGTTTTTT.

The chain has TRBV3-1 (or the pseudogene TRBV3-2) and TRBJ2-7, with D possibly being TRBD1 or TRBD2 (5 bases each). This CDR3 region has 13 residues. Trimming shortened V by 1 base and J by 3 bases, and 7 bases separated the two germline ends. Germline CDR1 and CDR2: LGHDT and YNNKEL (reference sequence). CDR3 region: CASSQAGGYEQYF. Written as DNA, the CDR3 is TGTGCCAGCAGCCAAGCTGGGGGCTACGAGCAGTACTTC.

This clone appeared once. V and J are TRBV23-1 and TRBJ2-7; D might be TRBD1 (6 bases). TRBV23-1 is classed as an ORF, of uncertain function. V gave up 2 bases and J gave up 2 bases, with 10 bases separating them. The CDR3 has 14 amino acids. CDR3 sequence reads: CASSQGDIPYEQYF. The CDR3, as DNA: TGCGCCAGCAGTCAAGGGGACATTCCCTACGAGCAGTACTTC.

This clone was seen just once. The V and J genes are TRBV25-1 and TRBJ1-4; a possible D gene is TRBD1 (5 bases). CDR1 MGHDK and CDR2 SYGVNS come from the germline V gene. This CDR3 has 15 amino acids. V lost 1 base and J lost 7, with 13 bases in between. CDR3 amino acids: CASSEWQGRSEKLFF. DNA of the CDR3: TGTGCCAGCAGTGAATGGCAGGGTAGGAGTGAAAAACTGTTTTTT.

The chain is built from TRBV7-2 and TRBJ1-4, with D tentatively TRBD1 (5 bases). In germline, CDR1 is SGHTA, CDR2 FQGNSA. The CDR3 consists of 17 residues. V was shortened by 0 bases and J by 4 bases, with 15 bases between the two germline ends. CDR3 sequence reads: CASSLASGGRGNEKLFF. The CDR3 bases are TGTGCCAGCAGCTTAGCGAGCGGGGGGAGGGGTAATGAAAAACTGTTTTTT.

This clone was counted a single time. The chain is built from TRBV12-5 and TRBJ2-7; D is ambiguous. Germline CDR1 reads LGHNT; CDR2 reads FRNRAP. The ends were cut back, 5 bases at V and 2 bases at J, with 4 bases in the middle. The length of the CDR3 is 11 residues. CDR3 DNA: TGTGCTAGTGGTCAGACCTACGAGCAGTACTTC. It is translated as CASGQTYEQYF. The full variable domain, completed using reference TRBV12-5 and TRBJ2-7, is DARVTQTPRHKVTEMGQEVTMRCQPILGHNTVFWYRQTMMQGLELLAYFRNRAPLDDSGMPKDRFSAEMPDATLATLKIQPSEPRDSAVYFCASGQTYEQYFGPGTRLTVT.

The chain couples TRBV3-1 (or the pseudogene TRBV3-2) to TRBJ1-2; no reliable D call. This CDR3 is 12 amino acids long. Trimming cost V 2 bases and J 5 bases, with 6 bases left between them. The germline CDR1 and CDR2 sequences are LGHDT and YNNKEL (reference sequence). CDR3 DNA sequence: TGTGCCAGCAGCCAACTTGGGTATGGCTACACCTTC. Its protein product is CASSQLGYGYTF.

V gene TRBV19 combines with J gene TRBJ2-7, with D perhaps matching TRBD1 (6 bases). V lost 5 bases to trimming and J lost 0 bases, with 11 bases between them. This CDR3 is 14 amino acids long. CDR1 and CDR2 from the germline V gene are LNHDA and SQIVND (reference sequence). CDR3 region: CASSPGTISYEQYF. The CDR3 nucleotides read TGTGCCAGTAGTCCGGGGACAATCTCCTACGAGCAGTACTTC.

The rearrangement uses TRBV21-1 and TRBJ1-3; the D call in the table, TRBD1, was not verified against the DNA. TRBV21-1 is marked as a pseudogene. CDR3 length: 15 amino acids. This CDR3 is CASSKEGDSGNTIYF. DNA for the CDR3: TGTGCCAGCAGCAAAGAGGGGGACTCTGGAAACACCATATATTTT.

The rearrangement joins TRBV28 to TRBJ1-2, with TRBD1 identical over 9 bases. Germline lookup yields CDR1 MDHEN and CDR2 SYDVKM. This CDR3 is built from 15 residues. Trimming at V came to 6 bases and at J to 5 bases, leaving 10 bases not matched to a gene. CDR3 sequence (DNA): TGTGCCAGCAGACAGGCGGGACAGGGCGGTTATGGCTACACCTTC. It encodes CASRQAGQGGYGYTF.

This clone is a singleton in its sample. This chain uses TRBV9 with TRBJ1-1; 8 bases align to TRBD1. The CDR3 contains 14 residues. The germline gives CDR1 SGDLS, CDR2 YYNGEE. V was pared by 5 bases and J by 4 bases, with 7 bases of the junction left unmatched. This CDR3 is CASSANTGGTEAFF. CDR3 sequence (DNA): TGTGCCAGCAGTGCTAATACAGGGGGCACTGAAGCTTTCTTT.

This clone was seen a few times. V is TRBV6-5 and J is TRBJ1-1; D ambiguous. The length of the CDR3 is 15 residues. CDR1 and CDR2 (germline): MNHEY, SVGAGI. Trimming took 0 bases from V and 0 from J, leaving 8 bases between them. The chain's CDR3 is CASSYSSNLNTEAFF. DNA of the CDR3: TGTGCCAGCAGTTACTCGTCTAACTTGAACACTGAAGCTTTCTTT.

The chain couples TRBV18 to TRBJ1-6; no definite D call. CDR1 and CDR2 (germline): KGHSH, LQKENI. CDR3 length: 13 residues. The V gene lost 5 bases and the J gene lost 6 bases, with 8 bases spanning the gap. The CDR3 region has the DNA TGTGCCAGCTCAACGGGGTCTAATTCACCCCTCCACTTT. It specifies CASSTGSNSPLHF.

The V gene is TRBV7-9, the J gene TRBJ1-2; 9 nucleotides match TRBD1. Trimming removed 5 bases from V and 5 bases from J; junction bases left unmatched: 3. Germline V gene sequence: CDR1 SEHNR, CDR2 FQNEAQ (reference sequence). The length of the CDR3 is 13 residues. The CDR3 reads CASSAGTGYGYTF. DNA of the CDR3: TGTGCCAGCAGCGCCGGGACAGGGTATGGCTACACCTTC.